A single count supports the clone carrying this T cell receptor (beta chain). V lost 8 bases, J lost 6 bases, and 16 bases lay in between. Per the germline V gene, CDR1 is WSHSY and CDR2 is SAAADI. The CDR3 spans 14 residues. The sample comes from a study of blood T cell repertoires in COVID-19. As originally analysed: Amplification from reference gene primers served as the basis for estimated nucleated cell counts. The protocol was immunoSEQ multiplex PCR, while the TCRdb copy is restricted to in-frame clones and leaves out a portion. For V, J and clone size, that table is used; D and trimming come from the DNA. The sample holds 200,000 to 250,000 clones, around 80% seen once.

The TCR was taken from a man in his forties who had recovered from COVID-19. The sample taken for sequencing was PBMCs or T cells enriched from blood (not recorded which). The chain couples TRBV10-2 to TRBJ2-2, with D tentatively TRBD2 (6 bases). CDR3 loop: CASRVSGGPGELFF. DNA for the CDR3: TGCGCCAGCCGAGTTTCCGGAGGGCCCGGGGAGCTGTTTTTT.